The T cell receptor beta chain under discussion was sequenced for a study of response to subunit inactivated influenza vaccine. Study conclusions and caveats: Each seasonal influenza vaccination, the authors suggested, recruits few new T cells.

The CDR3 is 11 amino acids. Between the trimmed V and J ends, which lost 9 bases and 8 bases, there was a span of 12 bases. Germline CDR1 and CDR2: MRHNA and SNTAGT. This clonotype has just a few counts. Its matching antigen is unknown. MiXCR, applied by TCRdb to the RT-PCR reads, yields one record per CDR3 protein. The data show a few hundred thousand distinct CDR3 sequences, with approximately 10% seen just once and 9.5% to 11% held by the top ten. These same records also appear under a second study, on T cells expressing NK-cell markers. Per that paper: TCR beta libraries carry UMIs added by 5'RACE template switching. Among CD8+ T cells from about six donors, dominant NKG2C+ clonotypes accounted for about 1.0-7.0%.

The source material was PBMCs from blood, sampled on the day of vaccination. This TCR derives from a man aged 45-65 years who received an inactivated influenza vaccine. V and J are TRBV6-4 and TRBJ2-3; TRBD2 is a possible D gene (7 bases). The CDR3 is CASEGGGTQYF. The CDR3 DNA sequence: TGTGCCAGTGAAGGGGGGGGTACGCAGTATTTT.